This entry features one T cell receptor beta chain sequence. Germline assignment: CDR1 SGHRS and CDR2 YFSETQ. CDR3 length: 13 amino acids. After removal of 0 bases from V and 6 bases from J, the junction contained 1 base not matched to a gene. This entry belongs to a study of blood T cell repertoires in COVID-19. Data came from immunoSEQ multiplex PCR; TCRdb stores just in-frame clones and leaves some out. The table records 490,000 or so clones, 70% to 90% of them present only once. Sequenced sample: PBMCs or T cells enriched from blood (not recorded which). The chain links TRBV5-1 to TRBJ1-2; 8 nucleotides line up with TRBD1. This TCR was sampled from an older woman who had recovered from COVID-19. The CDR3 DNA sequence: TGCGCCAGCAGCTTGGCAGGGGGCGATGGCTACACCTTC. Translated: CASSLAGGDGYTF.